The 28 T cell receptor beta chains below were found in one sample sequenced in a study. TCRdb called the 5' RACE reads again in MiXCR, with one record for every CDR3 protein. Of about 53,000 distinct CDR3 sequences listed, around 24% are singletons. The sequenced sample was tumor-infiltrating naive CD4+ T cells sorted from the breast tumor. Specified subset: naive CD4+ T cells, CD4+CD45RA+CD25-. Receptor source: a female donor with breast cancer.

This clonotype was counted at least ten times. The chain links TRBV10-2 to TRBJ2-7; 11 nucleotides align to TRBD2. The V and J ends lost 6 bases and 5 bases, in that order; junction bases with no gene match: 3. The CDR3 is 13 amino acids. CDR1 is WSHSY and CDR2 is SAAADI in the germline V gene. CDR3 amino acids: CASRVAGGDEQYF. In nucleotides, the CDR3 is TGCGCCAGCAGGGTAGCGGGAGGGGACGAGCAGTACTTC.

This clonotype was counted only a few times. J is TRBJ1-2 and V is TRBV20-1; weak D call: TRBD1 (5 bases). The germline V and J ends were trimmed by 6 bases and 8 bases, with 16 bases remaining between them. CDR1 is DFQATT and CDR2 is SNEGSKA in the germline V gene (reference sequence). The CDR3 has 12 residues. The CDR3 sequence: CSAPVEGTGYTF. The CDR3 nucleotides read TGCAGTGCCCCCGTGGAGGGGACCGGCTACACCTTC.

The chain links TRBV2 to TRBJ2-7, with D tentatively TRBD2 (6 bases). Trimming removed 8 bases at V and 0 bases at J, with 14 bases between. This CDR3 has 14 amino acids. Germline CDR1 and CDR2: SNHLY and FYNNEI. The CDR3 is CASSGDFYSYEQYF. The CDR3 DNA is TGTGCCAGCTCCGGGGACTTTTACTCCTACGAGCAGTACTTC.

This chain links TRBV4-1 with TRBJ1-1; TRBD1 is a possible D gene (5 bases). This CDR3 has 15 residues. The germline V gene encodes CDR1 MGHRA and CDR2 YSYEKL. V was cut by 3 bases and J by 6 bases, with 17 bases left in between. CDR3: CASSHPFQGRSEAFF. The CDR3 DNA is TGCGCCAGCAGCCATCCTTTTCAGGGTCGCTCTGAAGCTTTCTTT.

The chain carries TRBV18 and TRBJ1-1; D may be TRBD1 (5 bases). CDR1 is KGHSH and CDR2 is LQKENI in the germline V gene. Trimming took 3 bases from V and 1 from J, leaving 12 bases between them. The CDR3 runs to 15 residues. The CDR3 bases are TGTGCCAGCTCACCCTCCGGGACTAGGAACACTGAAGCTTTCTTT. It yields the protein CASSPSGTRNTEAFF.

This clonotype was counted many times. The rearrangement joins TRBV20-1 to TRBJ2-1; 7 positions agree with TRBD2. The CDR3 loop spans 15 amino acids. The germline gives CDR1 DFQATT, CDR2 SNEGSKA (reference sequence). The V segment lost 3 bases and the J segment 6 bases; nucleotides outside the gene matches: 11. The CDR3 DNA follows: TGCAGTGCTAGGGTATCCCTAGCGGATAGCAATGAGCAGTTCTTC. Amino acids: CSARVSLADSNEQFF.

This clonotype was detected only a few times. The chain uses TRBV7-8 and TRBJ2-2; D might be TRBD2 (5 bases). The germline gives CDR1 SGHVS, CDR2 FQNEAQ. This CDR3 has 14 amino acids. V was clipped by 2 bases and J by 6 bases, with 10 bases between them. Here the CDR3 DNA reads TGTGCCAGCAGCTTAACTAGGGTGGCCGGGGAGCTGTTTTTT. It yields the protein CASSLTRVAGELFF.

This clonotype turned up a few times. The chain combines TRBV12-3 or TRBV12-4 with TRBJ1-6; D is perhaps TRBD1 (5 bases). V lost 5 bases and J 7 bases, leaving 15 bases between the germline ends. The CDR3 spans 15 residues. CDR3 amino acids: CASSLDSGRNSPLHF. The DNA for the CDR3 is TGTGCCAGCAGTCTCGACTCGGGACGGAATTCACCCCTCCACTTT.

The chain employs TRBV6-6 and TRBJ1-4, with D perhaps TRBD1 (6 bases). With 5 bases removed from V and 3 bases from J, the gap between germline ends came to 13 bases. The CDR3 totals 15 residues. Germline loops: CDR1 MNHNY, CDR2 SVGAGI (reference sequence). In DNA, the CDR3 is TGTGCCAGCAGTAATAGGGGGGCATCTAATGAAAAACTGTTTTTT. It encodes CASSNRGASNEKLFF.

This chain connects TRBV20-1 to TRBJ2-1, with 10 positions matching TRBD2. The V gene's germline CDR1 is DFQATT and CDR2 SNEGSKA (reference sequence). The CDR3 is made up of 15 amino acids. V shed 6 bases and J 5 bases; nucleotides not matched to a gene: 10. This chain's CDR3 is CSALPWTSGHNEQFF. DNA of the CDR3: TGCAGTGCACTCCCTTGGACTAGCGGACACAATGAGCAGTTCTTC.

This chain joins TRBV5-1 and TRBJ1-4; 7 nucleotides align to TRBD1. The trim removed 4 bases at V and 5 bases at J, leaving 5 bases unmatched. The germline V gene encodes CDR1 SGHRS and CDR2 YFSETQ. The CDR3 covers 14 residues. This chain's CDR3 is CASSTGTDNEKLFF. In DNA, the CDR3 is TGCGCCAGCAGCACCGGGACAGACAATGAAAAACTGTTTTTT.

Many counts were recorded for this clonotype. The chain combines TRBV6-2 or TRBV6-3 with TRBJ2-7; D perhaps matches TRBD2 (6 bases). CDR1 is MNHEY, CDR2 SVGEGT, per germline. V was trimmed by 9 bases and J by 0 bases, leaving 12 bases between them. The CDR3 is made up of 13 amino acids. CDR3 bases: TGTGCCAGTACTAGCAGCAGCTCCTACGAGCAGTACTTC. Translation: CASTSSSSYEQYF.

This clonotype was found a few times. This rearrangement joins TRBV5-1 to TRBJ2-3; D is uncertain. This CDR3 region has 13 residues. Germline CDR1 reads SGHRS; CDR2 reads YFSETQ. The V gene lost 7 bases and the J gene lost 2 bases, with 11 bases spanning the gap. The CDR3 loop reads CASQEPATDTQYF. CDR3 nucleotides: TGCGCCAGCCAAGAACCTGCCACAGATACGCAGTATTTT.

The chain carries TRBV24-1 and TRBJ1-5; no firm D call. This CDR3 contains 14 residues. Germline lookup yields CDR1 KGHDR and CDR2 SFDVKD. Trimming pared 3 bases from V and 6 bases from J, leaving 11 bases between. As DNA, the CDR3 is TGTGCCACCAGTGATAATGCCGGAATTCAGCCCCAGCATTTT. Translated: CATSDNAGIQPQHF.

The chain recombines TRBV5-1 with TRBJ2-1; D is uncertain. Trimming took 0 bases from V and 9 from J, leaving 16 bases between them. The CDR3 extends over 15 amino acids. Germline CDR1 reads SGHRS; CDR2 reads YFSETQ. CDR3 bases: TGCGCCAGCAGCTTGGTCGGCCCTCTGGGCAGTGAGCAGTTCTTC. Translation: CASSLVGPLGSEQFF.

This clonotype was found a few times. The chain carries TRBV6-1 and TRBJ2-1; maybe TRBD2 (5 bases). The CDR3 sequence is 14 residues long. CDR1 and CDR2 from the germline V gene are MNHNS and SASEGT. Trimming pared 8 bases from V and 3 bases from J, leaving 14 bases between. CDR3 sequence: CASPGVNNYNEQFF. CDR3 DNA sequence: TGTGCCAGCCCCGGGGTTAATAACTACAATGAGCAGTTCTTC.

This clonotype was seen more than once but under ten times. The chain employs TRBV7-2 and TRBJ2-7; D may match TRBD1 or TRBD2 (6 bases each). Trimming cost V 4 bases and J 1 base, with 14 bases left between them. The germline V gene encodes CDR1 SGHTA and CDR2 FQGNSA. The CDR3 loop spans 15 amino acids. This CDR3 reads CASSSRGLSSYEQYF. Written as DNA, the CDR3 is TGTGCCAGCAGCTCCCGGGGGCTGTCATCCTACGAGCAGTACTTC.

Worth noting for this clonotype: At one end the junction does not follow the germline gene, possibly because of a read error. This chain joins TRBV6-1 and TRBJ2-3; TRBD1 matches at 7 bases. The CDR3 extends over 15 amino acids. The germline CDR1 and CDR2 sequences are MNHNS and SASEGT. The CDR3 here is CASSEGDRIPDTQYF. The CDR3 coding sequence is TGTGCCAGCAGCGAAGGGGACAGAATCCCAGATACGCAGTATTTT.

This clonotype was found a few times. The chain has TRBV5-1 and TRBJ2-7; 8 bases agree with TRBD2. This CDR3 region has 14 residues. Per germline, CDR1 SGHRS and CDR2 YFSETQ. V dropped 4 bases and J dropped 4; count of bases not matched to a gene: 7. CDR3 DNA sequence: TGCGCCAGCAGCCCTGAATCTAGCGGGTACGAGCAGTACTTC. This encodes CASSPESSGYEQYF. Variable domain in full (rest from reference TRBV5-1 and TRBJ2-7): KAGVTQTPRYLIKTRGQQVTLSCSPISGHRSVSWYQQTPGQGLQFLFEYFSETQRNKGNFPGRFSGRQFSNSRSEMNVSTLELGDSALYLCASSPESSGYEQYFGPGTRLTVT.

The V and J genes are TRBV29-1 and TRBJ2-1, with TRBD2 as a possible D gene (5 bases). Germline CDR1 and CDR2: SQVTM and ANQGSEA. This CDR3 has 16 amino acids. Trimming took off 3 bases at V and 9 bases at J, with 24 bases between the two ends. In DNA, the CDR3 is TGCAGCGTTGACGGGGTGGGGTTTAATGGTGGTGGTGAGCAGTTCTTC. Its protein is CSVDGVGFNGGGEQFF.

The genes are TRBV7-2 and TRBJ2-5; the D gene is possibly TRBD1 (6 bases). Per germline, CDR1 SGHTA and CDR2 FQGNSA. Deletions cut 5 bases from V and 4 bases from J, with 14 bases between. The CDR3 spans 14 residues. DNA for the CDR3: TGTGCCAGCAGCGCAGCGATAGGGGGAGAGACCCAGTACTTC. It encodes CASSAAIGGETQYF.

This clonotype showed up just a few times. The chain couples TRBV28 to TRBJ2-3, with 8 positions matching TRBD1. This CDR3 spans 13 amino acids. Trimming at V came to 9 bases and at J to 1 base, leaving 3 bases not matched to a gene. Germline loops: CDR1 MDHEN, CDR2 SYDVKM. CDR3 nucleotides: TGTGCCAGTTGGGGACAGGGCACAGATACGCAGTATTTT. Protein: CASWGQGTDTQYF.

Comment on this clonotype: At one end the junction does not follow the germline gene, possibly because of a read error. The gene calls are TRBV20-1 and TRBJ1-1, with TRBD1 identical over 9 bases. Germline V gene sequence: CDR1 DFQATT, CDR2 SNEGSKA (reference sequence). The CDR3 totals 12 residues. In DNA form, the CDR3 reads TGTGTACCGGGACAGGGATCGACTGAAGCTTTCTTT. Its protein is CVPGQGSTEAFF.

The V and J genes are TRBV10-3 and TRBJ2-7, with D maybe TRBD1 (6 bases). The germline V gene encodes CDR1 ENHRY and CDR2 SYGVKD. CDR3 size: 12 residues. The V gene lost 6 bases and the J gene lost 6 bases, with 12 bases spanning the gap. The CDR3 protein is CAIREWGREQYF. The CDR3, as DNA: TGTGCCATCAGAGAATGGGGGCGCGAGCAGTACTTC.

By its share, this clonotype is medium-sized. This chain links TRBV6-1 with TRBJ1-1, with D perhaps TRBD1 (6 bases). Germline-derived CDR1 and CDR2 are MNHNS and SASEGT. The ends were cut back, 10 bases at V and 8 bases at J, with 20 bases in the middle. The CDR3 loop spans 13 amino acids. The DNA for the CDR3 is TGTGCCACCCAGAGGGGTCAGACAGGCGAAGCTTTCTTT. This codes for CATQRGQTGEAFF.

CDR3 DNA: TGTGCCAGCAGTTTCTGGGGATCGGGCACAGATACGCAGTATTTT. This sequence encodes CASSFWGSGTDTQYF. The genes are TRBV27 and TRBJ2-3; D not certain. Trimming pared 3 bases from V and 1 base from J, leaving 11 bases between. Germline V lookup: CDR1 MNHEY, CDR2 SMNVEV (reference sequence). CDR3 length: 15 amino acids.

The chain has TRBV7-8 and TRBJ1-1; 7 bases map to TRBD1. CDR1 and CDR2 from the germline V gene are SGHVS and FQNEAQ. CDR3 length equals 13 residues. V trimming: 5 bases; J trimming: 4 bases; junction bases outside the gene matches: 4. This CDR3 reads CASSLRQGTEAFF. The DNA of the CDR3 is TGTGCCAGCAGCCTAAGACAGGGCACTGAAGCTTTCTTT.

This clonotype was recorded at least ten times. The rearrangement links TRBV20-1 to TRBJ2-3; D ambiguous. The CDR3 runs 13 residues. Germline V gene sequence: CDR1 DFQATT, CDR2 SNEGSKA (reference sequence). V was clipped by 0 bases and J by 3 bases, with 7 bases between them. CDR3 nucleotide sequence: TGCAGTGCTAGAGATGAAGGGACAGATACGCAGTATTTT. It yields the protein CSARDEGTDTQYF.